This TCR beta chain stems from a study of response to subunit inactivated influenza vaccine. Study observations and caveats: T cells newly recruited by each seasonal influenza vaccination are few, the authors suggested.

One entry per CDR3 protein, called by TCRdb with MiXCR from the RT-PCR reads. This table holds about 190,000 distinct CDR3 sequences, approximately 14% found once. Many counts were recorded for this clonotype. Its antigen is undetermined. From germline, CDR1 is SEHNR and CDR2 FQNEAQ (reference sequence). This CDR3 is 14 amino acids long. The V gene end was trimmed by 4 bases and the J gene end by 6 bases; junction bases not matched to a gene: 2. The sequences come from CD8+ T cells sorted from PBMCs, collected 4 to 6 days after vaccination. This sequence was found in a man aged 50 or older who received an inactivated influenza vaccine. The V and J genes are TRBV7-9 and TRBJ2-1; 11 bases agree with TRBD2. CDR3 DNA sequence: TGTGCCAGCAGCTACGGACTAGCGGGCAATGAGCAGTTCTTC. This gives the protein CASSYGLAGNEQFF.